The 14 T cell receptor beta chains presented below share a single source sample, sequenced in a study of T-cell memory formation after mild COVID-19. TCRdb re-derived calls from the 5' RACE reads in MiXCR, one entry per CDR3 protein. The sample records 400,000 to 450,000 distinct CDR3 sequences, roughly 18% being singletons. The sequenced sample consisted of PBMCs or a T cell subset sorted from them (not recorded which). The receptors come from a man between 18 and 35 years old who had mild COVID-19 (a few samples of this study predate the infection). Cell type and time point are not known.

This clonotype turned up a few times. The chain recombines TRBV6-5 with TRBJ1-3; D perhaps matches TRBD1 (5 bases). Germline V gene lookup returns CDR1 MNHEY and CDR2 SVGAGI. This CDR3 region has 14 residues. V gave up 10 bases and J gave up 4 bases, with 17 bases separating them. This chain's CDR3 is CATRQSREGNTIYF. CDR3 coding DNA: TGTGCCACCCGACAGAGCCGGGAGGGAAACACCATATATTTT.

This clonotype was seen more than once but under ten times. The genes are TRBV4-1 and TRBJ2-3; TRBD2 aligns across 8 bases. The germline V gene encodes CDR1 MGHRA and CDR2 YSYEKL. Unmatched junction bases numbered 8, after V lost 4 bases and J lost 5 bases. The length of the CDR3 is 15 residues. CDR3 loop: CASSLSSGARDTQYF. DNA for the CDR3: TGCGCCAGCAGCCTGAGTAGCGGGGCAAGAGATACGCAGTATTTT.

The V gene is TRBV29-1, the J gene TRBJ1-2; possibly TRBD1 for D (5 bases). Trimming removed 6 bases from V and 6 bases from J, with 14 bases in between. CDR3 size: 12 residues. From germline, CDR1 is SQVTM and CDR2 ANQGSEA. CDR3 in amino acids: CSVETVLDGYTF. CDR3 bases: TGCAGCGTAGAGACAGTCCTGGATGGCTACACCTTC.

The CDR3 sequence is CAWGQTDRPYF. DNA for the CDR3: TGTGCCTGGGGCCAGACAGATCGTCCGTATTTT. This chain links TRBV30 with TRBJ2-3; possibly TRBD1 for D (5 bases). V was cut by 5 bases and J by 14 bases, with 17 bases left in between. The CDR3 spans 11 residues. Germline CDR1 and CDR2: GTSNPN and SVGIG (reference sequence). The full variable domain, completed using reference TRBV30 and TRBJ2-3, is SQTIHQWPATLVQPVGSPLSLECTVEGTSNPNLYWYRQAAGRGLQLLFYSVGIGQISSEVPQNLSASRPQDRQFILSSKKLLLSDSGFYLCAWGQTDRPYFGPGTRLTVL.

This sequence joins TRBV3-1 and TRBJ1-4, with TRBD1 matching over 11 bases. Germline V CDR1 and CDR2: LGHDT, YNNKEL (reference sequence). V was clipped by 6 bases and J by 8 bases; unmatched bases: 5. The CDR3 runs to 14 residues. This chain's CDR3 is CASSAGTGGEKLFF. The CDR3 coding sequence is TGTGCCAGCAGTGCCGGGACAGGGGGGGAAAAACTGTTTTTT.

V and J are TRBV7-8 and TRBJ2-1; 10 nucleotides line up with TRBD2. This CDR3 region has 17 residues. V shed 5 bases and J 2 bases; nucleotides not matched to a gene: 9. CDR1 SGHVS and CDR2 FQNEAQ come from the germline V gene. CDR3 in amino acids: CASSTPFLAGAYNEQFF. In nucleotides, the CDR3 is TGTGCCAGCAGCACTCCATTTCTAGCGGGGGCCTACAATGAGCAGTTCTTC.

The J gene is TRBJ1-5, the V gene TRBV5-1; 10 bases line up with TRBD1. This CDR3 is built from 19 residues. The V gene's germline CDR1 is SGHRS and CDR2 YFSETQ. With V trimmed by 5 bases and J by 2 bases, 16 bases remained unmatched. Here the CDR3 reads CASSSSPGQGMTGNQPQHF. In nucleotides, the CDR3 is TGCGCCAGCAGTAGCTCCCCGGGACAGGGGATGACAGGCAATCAGCCCCAGCATTTT.

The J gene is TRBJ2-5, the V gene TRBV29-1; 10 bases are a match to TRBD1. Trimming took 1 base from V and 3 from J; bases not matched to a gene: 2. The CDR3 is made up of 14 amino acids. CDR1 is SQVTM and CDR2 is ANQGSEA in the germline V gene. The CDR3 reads CSVEGTGGKETQYF. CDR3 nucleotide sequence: TGCAGCGTTGAAGGGACAGGGGGAAAAGAGACCCAGTACTTC. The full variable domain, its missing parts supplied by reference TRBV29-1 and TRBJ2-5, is SAVISQKPSRDICQRGTSLTIQCQVDSQVTMMFWYRQQPGQSLTLIATANQGSEATYESGFVIDKFPISRPNLTFSTLTVSNMSPEDSSIYLCSVEGTGGKETQYFGPGTRLLVL.

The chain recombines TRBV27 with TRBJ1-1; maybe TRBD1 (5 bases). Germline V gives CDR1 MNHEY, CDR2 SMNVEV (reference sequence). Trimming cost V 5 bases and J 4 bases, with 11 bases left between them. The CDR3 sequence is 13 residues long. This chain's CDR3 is CASSPGLGTEAFF. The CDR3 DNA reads TGTGCCAGCAGTCCAGGGTTGGGCACTGAAGCTTTCTTT.

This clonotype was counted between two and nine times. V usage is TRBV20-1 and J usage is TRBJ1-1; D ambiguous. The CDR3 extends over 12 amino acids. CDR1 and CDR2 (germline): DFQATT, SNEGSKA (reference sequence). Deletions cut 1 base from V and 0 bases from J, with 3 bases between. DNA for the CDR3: TGCAGTGCTAGAGCTATGAACACTGAAGCTTTCTTT. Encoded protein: CSARAMNTEAFF.

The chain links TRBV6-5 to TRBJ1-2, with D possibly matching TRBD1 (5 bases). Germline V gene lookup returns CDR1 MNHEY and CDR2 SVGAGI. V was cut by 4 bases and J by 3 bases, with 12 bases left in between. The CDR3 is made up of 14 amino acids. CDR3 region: CASSWGNGDYGYTF. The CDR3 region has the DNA TGTGCCAGCAGTTGGGGGAATGGGGACTATGGCTACACCTTC.

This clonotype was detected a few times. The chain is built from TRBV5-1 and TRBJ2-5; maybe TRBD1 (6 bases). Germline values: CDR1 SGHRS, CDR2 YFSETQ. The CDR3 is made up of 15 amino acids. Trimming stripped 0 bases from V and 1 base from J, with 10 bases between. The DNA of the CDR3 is TGCGCCAGCAGCTTGGCCAGGGGCATCCAAGAGACCCAGTACTTC. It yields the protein CASSLARGIQETQYF.

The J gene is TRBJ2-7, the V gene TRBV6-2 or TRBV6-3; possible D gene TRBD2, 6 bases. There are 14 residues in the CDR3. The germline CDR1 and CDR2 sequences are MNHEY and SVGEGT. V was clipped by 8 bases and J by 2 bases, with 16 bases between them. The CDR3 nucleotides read TGTGCCAGCGGGGCAAGGGGACTGCCCTACGAGCAGTACGTC. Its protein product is CASGARGLPYEQYV.

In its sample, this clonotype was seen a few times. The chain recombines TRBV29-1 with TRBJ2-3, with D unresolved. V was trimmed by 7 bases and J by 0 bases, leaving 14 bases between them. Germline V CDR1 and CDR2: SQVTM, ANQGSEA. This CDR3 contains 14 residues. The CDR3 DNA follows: TGCAGCGCCGTCGGCAGGAAGAGCACAGATACGCAGTATTTT. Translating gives CSAVGRKSTDTQYF.